This is a list of T cell receptor beta chains from one sample in a study of blood T cell repertoires in COVID-19. Measured with immunoSEQ multiplex PCR; TCRdb has only the in-frame clones, and not every one. The repertoire holds about 200,000 clones, with roughly three quarters as singletons. The sequencing sample was made of PBMCs or T cells enriched from blood (not recorded which). Every receptor here comes from a woman aged 50 to 65 with acute COVID-19. Both conserved end residues are part of each CDR3. A D gene is named only where the DNA matches it firmly. Rows may omit the clone size; those that give it use once, few, many or a size class.

NA | TRBJ2-1 | TRBD1 | TRBV5-1 | 15 | TGCGCCAGCAGCTCAGGACAGGGGGCTTTCAATGAGCAGTTCTTC | CASSSGQGAFNEQFF
NA | TRBJ1-1 | NA | TRBV4-3 | 14 | TGCGCCAGCAGCCAAGATATCGGGTTCACTGAAGCTTTCTTT | CASSQDIGFTEAFF
NA | TRBJ2-3 | TRBD2 | TRBV6-2/TRBV6-3 | 17 | TGTGCCAGCAGTTACTCCAGGGGACTAGCTAGCACAGATACGCAGTATTTT | CASSYSRGLASTDTQYF
NA | TRBJ1-2 | NA | TRBV12-3/TRBV12-4 | 13 | TGTGCCAGCAGTCCCGGGGGGGCGCGTGGCTACACCTTC | CASSPGGARGYTF
NA | TRBJ1-1 | NA | TRBV6-4 | 13 | TGTGCCAGCAGTCCGACTCAAGGAACTGAAGCTTTCTTT | CASSPTQGTEAFF
NA | TRBJ2-5 | TRBD2 | TRBV7-2 | 15 | TGTGCCAGCAGAACGTTTAGCGGGGGGTTAAAGACCCAGTACTTC | CASRTFSGGLKTQYF
NA | TRBJ1-6 | NA | TRBV6-5 | 15 | TGTGCCAGCAGTTATCTCCTAAGTTATAATTCACCCCTCCACTTT | CASSYLLSYNSPLHF
NA | TRBJ1-5 | NA | TRBV19 | 15 | TGTGCCACGACAAGATTGCCGGACTTCAATCAGCCCCAGCATTTT | CATTRLPDFNQPQHF
NA | TRBJ2-5 | TRBD1 | TRBV4-2 | 16 | TGTGCCAGCAGCAGCCGCGGGACAGGGGGCGTAGAGACCCAGTACTTC | CASSSRGTGGVETQYF
NA | TRBJ2-1 | NA | TRBV3-1/TRBV3-2 | 12 | TGTGCCAGCAGCTTGACAGCAAATGAGCAGTTCTTC | CASSLTANEQFF
NA | TRBJ1-4 | NA | TRBV5-5 | 16 | TGTGCCAGCAGTCCTAACCTGGGACTGTCTAATGAAAAACTGTTTTTT | CASSPNLGLSNEKLFF
NA | TRBJ1-1 | NA | TRBV19 | 15 | TGTGCCAGTAGTACGGACGGGAGAGTGAACACTGAAGCTTTCTTT | CASSTDGRVNTEAFF
NA | TRBJ2-2 | NA | TRBV10-1 | 16 | TGCGCCAGCAGTGAGTCGGGGGGAAGGAGCACCGGGGAGCTGTTTTTT | CASSESGGRSTGELFF
NA | TRBJ2-1 | TRBD2 | TRBV7-3 | 17 | TGTGCCAGCAGCTTAGGGGTCCCGGGACTAGCGGGGGGAGAGCAGTTCTTC | CASSLGVPGLAGGEQFF
once | TRBJ2-3 | NA | TRBV18 | 19 | TGTGCCAGCTCACCACCGGGGGCGCTGTCTAGCGGTTCCACAGATACGCAGTATTTT | CASSPPGALSSGSTDTQYF
NA | TRBJ1-2 | TRBD1 | TRBV7-6 | 15 | TGTGCCAGCAGCTCTGGACAGGGAGGGTGGTATGGCTACACCTTC | CASSSGQGGWYGYTF
NA | TRBJ1-2 | TRBD1 | TRBV5-4 | 16 | TGTGCCAGCAGCTTGCGACAGCCAGGGGGCGCGGAGGGCTACACCTTC | CASSLRQPGGAEGYTF
NA | TRBJ1-6 | TRBD1 | TRBV15 | 16 | TGTGCCACCAGCAAATTATGGGACAGGGATAATTCACCCCTCCACTTT | CATSKLWDRDNSPLHF
NA | TRBJ1-1 | TRBD1 | TRBV29-1 | 13 | TGCAGCGGTAGACGACAGGGATACACTGAAGCTTTCTTT | CSGRRQGYTEAFF
NA | TRBJ1-3 | NA | TRBV19 | 16 | TGTGCCAGTAGTAGATTCGGGACTGGCACTGGAAACACCATATATTTT | CASSRFGTGTGNTIYF
NA | TRBJ1-6 | TRBD1 | TRBV7-2 | 16 | TGTGCCAGCAGCTTAGGGGGACAGGGAGGTCCCTCACCCCTCCACTTT | CASSLGGQGGPSPLHF
once | TRBJ1-5 | NA | TRBV19 | 17 | TGTGCCAGTAGTAAAGGCCAGGGGCCTCCGGGCAATCAGCCCCAGCATTTT | CASSKGQGPPGNQPQHF
NA | TRBJ1-1 | TRBD1 | TRBV28 | 13 | TGTGCCAGCAGTGGGGACAGCAACACTGAAGCTTTCTTT | CASSGDSNTEAFF
once | TRBJ1-4 | TRBD1 | TRBV6-1 | 21 | TGTGCCAGCAGTGAATTGCTGGGACAGGGTATTTCGGCCCCCTCTAATGAAAAACTGTTTTTT | CASSELLGQGISAPSNEKLFF
NA | TRBJ1-1 | NA | TRBV29-1 | 10 | TGCAGCGGGAAGGGGACTGAAGCTTTCTTT | CSGKGTEAFF
NA | TRBJ2-6 | NA | TRBV7-2 | 15 | TGTGCCAGCAGCTTAGCCGGGGGTGGGGCCAACGTCCTGACTTTC | CASSLAGGGANVLTF
NA | TRBJ2-5 | NA | TRBV18 | 14 | TGTGCCAGCTCACCACCCAGGGCGGTAGAGACCCAGTACTTC | CASSPPRAVETQYF
once | TRBJ2-1 | NA | TRBV4-3 | 15 | TGCGCCAGCAGCCAAGGGGCAGGGCTTAACAATGAGCAGTTCTTC | CASSQGAGLNNEQFF
NA | TRBJ1-4 | NA | TRBV18 | 16 | TGTGCCAGCTCACCAGTTAATACTGACAGGAATGAAAAACTGTTTTTT | CASSPVNTDRNEKLFF
NA | TRBJ1-5 | NA | TRBV28 | 13 | TGTGCCAGCAGTTTAACCTACAATCAGCCCCAGCATTTT | CASSLTYNQPQHF
NA | TRBJ2-2 | TRBD1 | TRBV2 | 19 | TGTGCCAGCAGAGCTGGACAGGGCCAGCCCCGGGGGAACACCGGGGAGCTGTTTTTT | CASRAGQGQPRGNTGELFF
NA | TRBJ2-1 | TRBD2 | TRBV18 | 14 | TGTGCCAGCTCACGGGCTAGCGGGGTAAATGAGCAGTTCTTC | CASSRASGVNEQFF
NA | TRBJ1-4 | TRBD1 | TRBV7-9 | 14 | TGTGCCAGCAGCGTCGGACAGGGAAATGAAAAACTGTTTTTT | CASSVGQGNEKLFF
NA | TRBJ2-5 | TRBD2 | TRBV9 | 16 | TGTGCCAGCAGCGTAGCTGAATCGGGGGGGCTGGAGACCCAGTACTTC | CASSVAESGGLETQYF
NA | TRBJ1-1 | NA | TRBV11-2 | 15 | TGTGCCAGCAGCTCCGGGAGGACGGTGGGGACTGAAGCTTTCTTT | CASSSGRTVGTEAFF
NA | TRBJ1-6 | NA | TRBV2 | 18 | TGTGCCAGCAGTGGCCGACTAAGAGGGAGCTCCTATAATTCACCCCTCCACTTT | CASSGRLRGSSYNSPLHF
NA | TRBJ1-5 | NA | TRBV6-1 | 17 | TGTGCCAGCAGTGAAAAGGCGGGAGCGTATAGCAATCAGCCCCAGCATTTT | CASSEKAGAYSNQPQHF
NA | TRBJ1-5 | NA | TRBV12-3/TRBV12-4 | 13 | TGTGCCAGCAGTTTAGGGCAGAATCAGCCCCAGCATTTT | CASSLGQNQPQHF